This is a list of T cell receptor beta chains from one sample in a study of shared T cell receptors in the human thymus. Profiled with immunoSEQ multiplex PCR; TCRdb holds only in-frame clones, not every one. Here the sample spans about 660,000 clones, approximately 88% being singletons. The sample was also reused in another study, on human thymus T cells.

The material sequenced was thymocytes. These receptors were collected from a boy less than two years old with a congenital heart defect. Both conserved end residues are part of each CDR3. The order of the fields is CDR3 DNA, CDR3 protein, clone size, D gene, V gene, CDR3 length, J gene. The D gene is left open where the match is weak. Size is omitted from some rows. Given values are once, few, many or a class for expanded clones.

CDR3 DNA: TGTGCCAGCAGCCCCGAGACTAGCGGGAGATGCGATGAGCAGTTCTTC
CDR3 protein: CASSPETSGRCDEQFF
clone size: NA
D gene: TRBD2
V gene: TRBV7-8
CDR3 length: 16
J gene: TRBJ2-1

CDR3 DNA: TGCAGCGTTGAAGCAGGACAGGGGCCCTACGAGCAGTACTTC
CDR3 protein: CSVEAGQGPYEQYF
clone size: NA
D gene: TRBD1
V gene: TRBV29-1
CDR3 length: 14
J gene: TRBJ2-7

CDR3 DNA: TGTGCCAGCAGTGACCCGCTACAGGGTATGGGCACTGAAGCTTTCTTT
CDR3 protein: CASSDPLQGMGTEAFF
clone size: NA
D gene: NA
V gene: TRBV6-1
CDR3 length: 16
J gene: TRBJ1-1

CDR3 DNA: TGTGCCACCAGCCTAGGGGGACTAGGTCCCTACGAGCAGTACTTC
CDR3 protein: CATSLGGLGPYEQYF
clone size: NA
D gene: TRBD2
V gene: TRBV15
CDR3 length: 15
J gene: TRBJ2-7

CDR3 DNA: TGTGCCAGCAGTTGTGTATACTTCGGGGACTACAATGAGCAGTTCTTC
CDR3 protein: CASSCVYFGDYNEQFF
clone size: NA
D gene: NA
V gene: TRBV6-4
CDR3 length: 16
J gene: TRBJ2-1

CDR3 DNA: TGTGCCAGCAGCCCCACCGGGACAGTCTACGAGCAGTACTTC
CDR3 protein: CASSPTGTVYEQYF
clone size: NA
D gene: TRBD1
V gene: TRBV5-6
CDR3 length: 14
J gene: TRBJ2-7

CDR3 DNA: TGTGCCAGCGGCCGCCGGGTAGCGCACTACGAGCAGTACTTC
CDR3 protein: CASGRRVAHYEQYF
clone size: NA
D gene: NA
V gene: TRBV11-2
CDR3 length: 14
J gene: TRBJ2-7

CDR3 DNA: TGTGCCAGCAGGGACATAGCGGGGGCCAGCACAGATACGCAGTATTTT
CDR3 protein: CASRDIAGASTDTQYF
clone size: NA
D gene: TRBD2
V gene: TRBV7-9
CDR3 length: 16
J gene: TRBJ2-3

CDR3 DNA: TGTGCCAGTAGTATAGCGCACAGAGGCAATCAGCCCCAGCATTTT
CDR3 protein: CASSIAHRGNQPQHF
clone size: NA
D gene: NA
V gene: TRBV19
CDR3 length: 15
J gene: TRBJ1-5

CDR3 DNA: TGTGCCAGCAGCGCTGCGCAGGGGTTAGATGGAAACACCATATATTTT
CDR3 protein: CASSAAQGLDGNTIYF
clone size: NA
D gene: NA
V gene: TRBV9
CDR3 length: 16
J gene: TRBJ1-3

CDR3 DNA: TGTGCCAGCAGCTTGGGACTAGCGGGCCACTACGAGCAGTACTTC
CDR3 protein: CASSLGLAGHYEQYF
clone size: NA
D gene: TRBD2
V gene: TRBV5-6
CDR3 length: 15
J gene: TRBJ2-7

CDR3 DNA: TGTGCCAGCAGCTTCCTGGATCTTGACACCCCCTACGAGCAGTACTTC
CDR3 protein: CASSFLDLDTPYEQYF
clone size: NA
D gene: NA
V gene: TRBV5-6
CDR3 length: 16
J gene: TRBJ2-7

CDR3 DNA: TGTGCCTGGCCCCCGGGAGGGATTGAGACTAGCACAGATACGCAGTATTTT
CDR3 protein: CAWPPGGIETSTDTQYF
clone size: NA
D gene: TRBD2
V gene: TRBV30
CDR3 length: 17
J gene: TRBJ2-3

CDR3 DNA: TGTGCCAGCTCACCCCCCCCCGGGACAGAACGAGGTAACGAGCAGTACTTC
CDR3 protein: CASSPPPGTERGNEQYF
clone size: NA
D gene: TRBD1
V gene: TRBV18
CDR3 length: 17
J gene: TRBJ2-7

CDR3 DNA: TGTGCCTGGAGTGCAAGCGGGAGGGCCGAGTCAAGGGCCCAGTACTTC
CDR3 protein: CAWSASGRAESRAQYF
clone size: NA
D gene: TRBD2
V gene: TRBV30
CDR3 length: 16
J gene: TRBJ2-5

CDR3 DNA: TGTGCCAGCCGAGTCGGGGAATACCAAGAGACCCAGTACTTC
CDR3 protein: CASRVGEYQETQYF
clone size: NA
D gene: NA
V gene: TRBV27
CDR3 length: 14
J gene: TRBJ2-5

CDR3 DNA: TGTGCCAGCAGCTTAGTGAGACAGCAGGTGAACACTGAAGCTTTCTTT
CDR3 protein: CASSLVRQQVNTEAFF
clone size: once
D gene: NA
V gene: TRBV7-9
CDR3 length: 16
J gene: TRBJ1-1

CDR3 DNA: TGTGCCAGCAGCCCTAACCGGGACATCGACCAAGAGACCCAGTACTTC
CDR3 protein: CASSPNRDIDQETQYF
clone size: NA
D gene: NA
V gene: TRBV7-2
CDR3 length: 16
J gene: TRBJ2-5

CDR3 DNA: TGTGCCAGCAGCCAAGATCGGGGTGGCCGGAGCTCCTACGAGCAGTACTTC
CDR3 protein: CASSQDRGGRSSYEQYF
clone size: once
D gene: NA
V gene: TRBV4-2
CDR3 length: 17
J gene: TRBJ2-7

CDR3 DNA: TGCAGTGCTAGAGATCCAGGGATGGCTTTCTTT
CDR3 protein: CSARDPGMAFF
clone size: NA
D gene: NA
V gene: TRBV20-1
CDR3 length: 11
J gene: TRBJ1-1

CDR3 DNA: TGTGCCAGCAGCGGACAGGGTCACTACTACGAGCAGTACTTC
CDR3 protein: CASSGQGHYYEQYF
clone size: NA
D gene: TRBD1
V gene: TRBV6-1
CDR3 length: 14
J gene: TRBJ2-7

CDR3 DNA: TGTGCCAGCAGCCCGGCTCGGGGGGCGGGAAAGTTAACCGGGGAGCTGTTTTTT
CDR3 protein: CASSPARGAGKLTGELFF
clone size: NA
D gene: NA
V gene: TRBV14
CDR3 length: 18
J gene: TRBJ2-2

CDR3 DNA: TGTGCCAGCAGTTTAGGGACAGGGCCCCATGAGCAGTTCTTC
CDR3 protein: CASSLGTGPHEQFF
clone size: NA
D gene: TRBD1
V gene: TRBV27
CDR3 length: 14
J gene: TRBJ2-1

CDR3 DNA: TGCGCCAGCAGCCAAGATAGCGGTCAGTCCTACGAGCAGTACTTC
CDR3 protein: CASSQDSGQSYEQYF
clone size: NA
D gene: NA
V gene: TRBV4-3
CDR3 length: 15
J gene: TRBJ2-7

CDR3 DNA: TGTGCCAGCAGCTTAGTTAGCGGGGAGGCGGTGGTGGGCACAGATACGCAGTATTTT
CDR3 protein: CASSLVSGEAVVGTDTQYF
clone size: NA
D gene: TRBD2
V gene: TRBV7-2
CDR3 length: 19
J gene: TRBJ2-3

CDR3 DNA: TGCGCCAGCAGCCAAGATCAGCGGGAGGTTGGAGTAACCGGGGAGCTGTTTTTT
CDR3 protein: CASSQDQREVGVTGELFF
clone size: NA
D gene: TRBD2
V gene: TRBV4-3
CDR3 length: 18
J gene: TRBJ2-2

CDR3 DNA: TGTGCCTGGAGTCGCGGCACTCCCGTTCCTCAATACGAGCAGTACTTC
CDR3 protein: CAWSRGTPVPQYEQYF
clone size: NA
D gene: NA
V gene: TRBV30
CDR3 length: 16
J gene: TRBJ2-7

CDR3 DNA: TGCGCCAGCAGCCAAGATGGGGGCCTGGATTCACCCCTCCACTTT
CDR3 protein: CASSQDGGLDSPLHF
clone size: NA
D gene: NA
V gene: TRBV4-1
CDR3 length: 15
J gene: TRBJ1-6

CDR3 DNA: TGTGCCAGCAGTTACTCGGCAGGGGGCACCTACGAGCAGTACTTC
CDR3 protein: CASSYSAGGTYEQYF
clone size: NA
D gene: TRBD1
V gene: TRBV6-5
CDR3 length: 15
J gene: TRBJ2-7

CDR3 DNA: TGTGCCAGCAGCTTAGACCAGTCGGAGTCGAACACCGGGGAGCTGTTTTTT
CDR3 protein: CASSLDQSESNTGELFF
clone size: NA
D gene: NA
V gene: TRBV11-3
CDR3 length: 17
J gene: TRBJ2-2

CDR3 DNA: TGTGCCAGCAGTTTATGCGGGCAGGGGAGAGGGTCCTACGAGCAGTACTTC
CDR3 protein: CASSLCGQGRGSYEQYF
clone size: NA
D gene: NA
V gene: TRBV28
CDR3 length: 17
J gene: TRBJ2-7

CDR3 DNA: TGTGCCAGCAGCTTGGAAGGCGGGAGGTTCGACGAGCAGTACTTC
CDR3 protein: CASSLEGGRFDEQYF
clone size: few
D gene: TRBD2
V gene: TRBV5-4
CDR3 length: 15
J gene: TRBJ2-7

CDR3 DNA: TGTGCCAGCAGCCCTAGCGGGAGTTATACGCAGTATTTT
CDR3 protein: CASSPSGSYTQYF
clone size: NA
D gene: TRBD2
V gene: TRBV4-2
CDR3 length: 13
J gene: TRBJ2-3

CDR3 DNA: TGTGCCAGCAGCCTAAGGGGGGACTATGGGTATTTT
CDR3 protein: CASSLRGDYGYF
clone size: NA
D gene: NA
V gene: TRBV6-1
CDR3 length: 12
J gene: TRBJ2-3

CDR3 DNA: TGCGCCAGCAGCCAGTCCCTAGCAGAGAGCACAGATACGCAGTATTTT
CDR3 protein: CASSQSLAESTDTQYF
clone size: NA
D gene: NA
V gene: TRBV4-3
CDR3 length: 16
J gene: TRBJ2-3

CDR3 DNA: TGTGCCACCAGTCCGCGGGAGGGTACCTACGAGCAGTACTTC
CDR3 protein: CATSPREGTYEQYF
clone size: NA
D gene: TRBD2
V gene: TRBV15
CDR3 length: 14
J gene: TRBJ2-7

CDR3 DNA: TGTGCCAGCAGCATCCTACTTATTACTAGCGAACAAGAGACCCAGTACTTC
CDR3 protein: CASSILLITSEQETQYF
clone size: NA
D gene: TRBD2
V gene: TRBV4-2
CDR3 length: 17
J gene: TRBJ2-5

CDR3 DNA: TGCGCCAGCAGCTTGGATTCCGGGACTAGCTTCTCCTACGAGCAGTACTTC
CDR3 protein: CASSLDSGTSFSYEQYF
clone size: NA
D gene: TRBD2
V gene: TRBV5-1
CDR3 length: 17
J gene: TRBJ2-7

CDR3 DNA: TGTGCCAGTACCTTCTGGGGACAGGGCGCAGCTTTCTTT
CDR3 protein: CASTFWGQGAAFF
clone size: NA
D gene: TRBD1
V gene: TRBV19
CDR3 length: 13
J gene: TRBJ1-1

CDR3 DNA: TGTGCCAGCAGTTCCCGGGGGGACTCAGGGAGGAACACCGGGGAGCTGTTTTTT
CDR3 protein: CASSSRGDSGRNTGELFF
clone size: NA
D gene: TRBD2
V gene: TRBV27
CDR3 length: 18
J gene: TRBJ2-2

CDR3 DNA: TGTGCTAGTGGTTTGGAGCCAGGGGGCGACGGGAAGGGGAACACCGGGGAGCTGTTTTTT
CDR3 protein: CASGLEPGGDGKGNTGELFF
clone size: NA
D gene: TRBD1
V gene: TRBV12-5
CDR3 length: 20
J gene: TRBJ2-2

CDR3 DNA: TGTGCCAGCAGTTATCTAGAAGATGAGCAGTTCTTC
CDR3 protein: CASSYLEDEQFF
clone size: NA
D gene: NA
V gene: TRBV2
CDR3 length: 12
J gene: TRBJ2-1

CDR3 DNA: TGCGCCAGCAGCCAAGCAACTAAGGTTTACTCTGGCGAGCAGTACTTC
CDR3 protein: CASSQATKVYSGEQYF
clone size: once
D gene: NA
V gene: TRBV4-1
CDR3 length: 16
J gene: TRBJ2-7

CDR3 DNA: TGTGCCTGGCCGACAGGGGTAATTATAGTAAATGAGCAGTTCTTC
CDR3 protein: CAWPTGVIIVNEQFF
clone size: few
D gene: TRBD1
V gene: TRBV30
CDR3 length: 15
J gene: TRBJ2-1

CDR3 DNA: TGTGCCAGCAGTCGAAAGGTGGACAGATCCTCTGGAAACACCATATATTTT
CDR3 protein: CASSRKVDRSSGNTIYF
clone size: few
D gene: NA
V gene: TRBV5-8
CDR3 length: 17
J gene: TRBJ1-3

CDR3 DNA: TGCGCCAGCAGTCACGCAGACAGGGGGAAGGAAAAACTGTTTTTT
CDR3 protein: CASSHADRGKEKLFF
clone size: NA
D gene: TRBD1
V gene: TRBV23-1
CDR3 length: 15
J gene: TRBJ1-4

CDR3 DNA: TGTGCCACCAGCAGAGGGAGACGGGGTGGACGCTCCTACAATGAGCAGTTCTTC
CDR3 protein: CATSRGRRGGRSYNEQFF
clone size: NA
D gene: NA
V gene: TRBV15
CDR3 length: 18
J gene: TRBJ2-1

CDR3 DNA: TGTGCCAGTTCGGCCGGGACAGGGGTAAGGAATGAGCAGTTCTTC
CDR3 protein: CASSAGTGVRNEQFF
clone size: NA
D gene: TRBD1
V gene: TRBV27
CDR3 length: 15
J gene: TRBJ2-1

CDR3 DNA: TGTGCCACCAGAGGCCAAGCGGGAGCCAGGAATGAGCAGTTCTTC
CDR3 protein: CATRGQAGARNEQFF
clone size: NA
D gene: TRBD2
V gene: TRBV2
CDR3 length: 15
J gene: TRBJ2-1

CDR3 DNA: TGTGCCAGCAGCGTCTCAGGGGTTAGCACAGATACGCAGTATTTT
CDR3 protein: CASSVSGVSTDTQYF
clone size: NA
D gene: NA
V gene: TRBV9
CDR3 length: 15
J gene: TRBJ2-3

CDR3 DNA: TGTGCCAGCAGCTCGGGACAGGGGGCTCGTGAGCAGTACTTC
CDR3 protein: CASSSGQGAREQYF
clone size: NA
D gene: TRBD1
V gene: TRBV7-6
CDR3 length: 14
J gene: TRBJ2-7

CDR3 DNA: TGTGCCAGCCCGGCCGGGGGGAGGGTCACCGGGGAGCTGTTTTTT
CDR3 protein: CASPAGGRVTGELFF
clone size: NA
D gene: TRBD2
V gene: TRBV6-1
CDR3 length: 15
J gene: TRBJ2-2

CDR3 DNA: TGTGCCAGCAGCGGGAACAAAGCGGGGTCAGAGGAGCAGTACTTC
CDR3 protein: CASSGNKAGSEEQYF
clone size: NA
D gene: TRBD2
V gene: TRBV13
CDR3 length: 15
J gene: TRBJ2-7

CDR3 DNA: TGTGCCAGCAGCTTACCAACTAGTAAAATGGCCGGGGAGCTGTTTTTT
CDR3 protein: CASSLPTSKMAGELFF
clone size: few
D gene: NA
V gene: TRBV7-6
CDR3 length: 16
J gene: TRBJ2-2

CDR3 DNA: TGTGCCAGCAGCCAGATGAGACAGGGGTCGGCCAAAAACATTCAGTACTTC
CDR3 protein: CASSQMRQGSAKNIQYF
clone size: NA
D gene: TRBD1
V gene: TRBV4-2
CDR3 length: 17
J gene: TRBJ2-4